Here is one TCR beta chain with its context. The antigen is unknown. At survey level, the immunoSEQ assay was run in its v3.0 version. Method: immunoSEQ multiplex PCR; TCRdb's copy keeps in-frame clones and lacks some. This table has about 31,000 clones, 90% appearing once. The source of the sample is a study of long-term antiretroviral therapy in people with HIV. Study as a whole: In the earliest collections, sampling predates the 2015 immediate-ART recommendation by about a decade.

Each specimen consisted of about 0.85-10 million cryopreserved PBMC prior to extraction of DNA. Study results and caveats: Post-ART diversity increased but stayed below transplant donor controls.

The germline V gene encodes CDR1 SNHLY and CDR2 FYNNEI. This CDR3 has 13 residues. Trimming removed 7 bases from V and 5 bases from J; junction bases left unmatched: 4. This clonotype originated in a woman aged 35 to 49 with HIV. The sequencing here drew on unsorted PBMCs, taken about 5.5 years after starting antiretroviral therapy. The rearrangement uses TRBV2 and TRBJ1-5; 8 bases fit TRBD1. The CDR3 spells CASIGQGDQPQHF. The CDR3 DNA follows: TGTGCCAGCATAGGACAGGGCGATCAGCCCCAGCATTTT.